The 22 T cell receptor beta chains reported below all come from one sample, sequenced in a study of T cell responses to AZD1222 COVID-19 vaccine. Sequenced by immunoSEQ multiplex PCR; TCRdb stores in-frame clones only, minus some. Here the sample spans about 120,000 clones, approximately 90% being singletons. The sequenced sample was peripheral blood, obtained on day 0 of AZD1222 vaccination. The receptors stem from an adult in good health.

The chain couples TRBV19 to TRBJ1-1, with TRBD1 identical over 9 bases. The V gene end was trimmed by 6 bases and the J gene end by 3 bases; junction bases not matched to a gene: 8. This CDR3 comprises 15 residues. Germline CDR1 LNHDA, CDR2 SQIVND (reference sequence). DNA for the CDR3: TGTGCCAGTAGACCCAGGACAGGGGATGACACTGAAGCTTTCTTT. Its protein is CASRPRTGDDTEAFF. The full variable domain, rest sourced from reference TRBV19 and TRBJ1-1, is DGGITQSPKYLFRKEGQNVTLSCEQNLNHDAMYWYRQDPGQGLRLIYYSQIVNDFQKGDIAEGYSVSREKKESFPLTVTSAQKNPTAFYLCASRPRTGDDTEAFFGQGTRLTVV.

The genes are TRBV19 and TRBJ2-6, with D perhaps TRBD1 (5 bases). V lost 9 bases to trimming and J lost 5 bases, with 8 bases between them. The CDR3 is made up of 12 amino acids. CDR1 is LNHDA, CDR2 SQIVND, per germline (reference sequence). The CDR3 spells CASSDRANVLTF. The CDR3 DNA reads as TGTGCCAGCTCGGACAGGGCCAACGTCCTGACTTTC. The full variable domain, its missing parts supplied by reference TRBV19 and TRBJ2-6, is DGGITQSPKYLFRKEGQNVTLSCEQNLNHDAMYWYRQDPGQGLRLIYYSQIVNDFQKGDIAEGYSVSREKKESFPLTVTSAQKNPTAFYLCASSDRANVLTFGAGSRLTVL.

The chain employs TRBV20-1 and TRBJ2-7; D is uncertain. The V end lost 8 bases, the J end lost 3 bases, and 11 bases lay between the germline ends. CDR1 DFQATT and CDR2 SNEGSKA come from the germline V gene (reference sequence). CDR3 length equals 11 residues. The DNA for the CDR3 is TGCAGTTACCGTCGACTCTACGAGCAGTACTTC. It is translated as CSYRRLYEQYF.

CDR3 nucleotide sequence: TGCAGCGTTGATGGGAAGATCACTGAAGCTTTCTTT. Translating it yields CSVDGKITEAFF. The chain links TRBV29-1 to TRBJ1-1; no reliable D call. In germline, CDR1 is SQVTM, CDR2 ANQGSEA. The CDR3 sequence is 12 residues long. V was cut by 3 bases and J by 4 bases, with 9 bases left in between.

This sequence joins TRBV5-1 and TRBJ2-7; 16 positions match TRBD2. V was pared by 3 bases and J by 2 bases, with 5 bases of the junction left unmatched. This CDR3 contains 17 residues. Looked up from germline, CDR1 is SGHRS and CDR2 is YFSETQ. The CDR3 region is CASSSGLAGGPAYEQYF. CDR3 sequence (DNA): TGCGCCAGCAGCTCGGGACTAGCGGGAGGGCCCGCCTACGAGCAGTACTTC.

This chain uses TRBV18 with TRBJ2-2; weak D call: TRBD2 (6 bases). The CDR3 sequence is 14 residues long. V was cut by 3 bases and J by 1 base, with 6 bases left in between. The germline gives CDR1 KGHSH, CDR2 LQKENI. The CDR3 DNA follows: TGTGCCAGCTCACCGGGACTGAACACCGGGGAGCTGTTTTTT. Translating it yields CASSPGLNTGELFF.

V and J are TRBV18 and TRBJ2-3; D not certain. V was shortened by 4 bases and J by 1 base, with 9 bases between the two germline ends. CDR1 and CDR2 (germline): KGHSH, LQKENI. This CDR3 spans 14 amino acids. The CDR3, as DNA: TGTGCCAGCTCACTAGATGCCGGCACAGATACGCAGTATTTT. Its translation: CASSLDAGTDTQYF.

Only one count was recorded for this clone. The V gene is TRBV18, the J gene TRBJ2-1; 8 positions agree with TRBD1. This CDR3 has 13 residues. In germline, CDR1 is KGHSH, CDR2 LQKENI. After removal of 4 bases from V and 10 bases from J, the junction contained 6 bases not matched to a gene. The CDR3 here is CASSQLTGGEQFF. CDR3 coding DNA: TGTGCCAGCTCACAACTTACAGGGGGAGAGCAGTTCTTC.

This sequence joins TRBV11-2 and TRBJ2-5; TRBD1 aligns across 7 bases. The CDR3 extends over 15 amino acids. V was pared by 3 bases and J by 2 bases, with 6 bases of the junction left unmatched. CDR1 and CDR2 (germline): SGHAT, FQNNGV. The chain's CDR3 is CASSLTGHHQETQYF. The CDR3 DNA is TGTGCCAGCAGCTTGACAGGGCACCATCAAGAGACCCAGTACTTC.

The chain joins TRBV19 to TRBJ1-5, with D possibly matching TRBD1 (5 bases). Germline values: CDR1 LNHDA, CDR2 SQIVND (reference sequence). CDR3 length equals 13 residues. Trimming cost V 4 bases and J 6 bases, with 10 bases left between them. This chain's CDR3 is CASSSIRGQPQHF. DNA for the CDR3: TGTGCCAGTAGTAGTATTAGGGGTCAGCCCCAGCATTTT.

The chain is built from TRBV18 and TRBJ2-1; 7 bases are shared with TRBD2. V lost 6 bases, J lost 1 base, and 6 bases stayed unmatched. The CDR3 is 15 residues long. Germline V CDR1 and CDR2: KGHSH, LQKENI. The CDR3 coding sequence is TGTGCCAGCTCGCCCATGGGGGGGTCCTACAATGAGCAGTTCTTC. It codes for CASSPMGGSYNEQFF.

This rearrangement joins TRBV4-1 to TRBJ2-7, with unresolved D. CDR1 and CDR2 from the germline V gene are MGHRA and YSYEKL. CDR3 length: 14 amino acids. V was cut by 0 bases and J by 0 bases, with 6 bases left in between. CDR3 loop: CASSQEEFSYEQYF. The DNA of the CDR3 is TGCGCCAGCAGCCAAGAGGAGTTCTCCTACGAGCAGTACTTC.

The J gene is TRBJ2-7, the V gene TRBV3-1 (or the pseudogene TRBV3-2), with D tentatively TRBD2 (5 bases). With 1 base removed from V and 2 bases from J, the gap between germline ends came to 9 bases. CDR3 length: 14 amino acids. The V gene's germline CDR1 is LGHDT and CDR2 YNNKEL (reference sequence). The CDR3: CASSQAGRTYEQYF. The CDR3 nucleotides read TGTGCCAGCAGCCAAGCGGGAAGGACCTACGAGCAGTACTTC.

The sample holds a few counts of this clone. This chain joins TRBV28 and TRBJ2-3, with unresolved D. CDR1 MDHEN and CDR2 SYDVKM come from the germline V gene. Trimming shortened V by 2 bases and J by 0 bases, and 9 bases separated the two germline ends. The CDR3 is 15 residues long. The CDR3 protein is CASSLDVRSTDTQYF. The CDR3 coding sequence is TGTGCCAGCAGTTTAGACGTCCGAAGCACAGATACGCAGTATTTT. Drawing the rest from reference TRBV28 and TRBJ2-3, the complete variable domain is DVKVTQSSRYLVKRTGEKVFLECVQDMDHENMFWYRQDPGLGLRLIYFSYDVKMKEKGDIPEGYSVSREKKERFSLILESASTNQTSMYLCASSLDVRSTDTQYFGPGTRLTVL.

This chain connects TRBV18 to TRBJ1-1, with a tentative D call TRBD1 (6 bases). Germline V gene sequence: CDR1 KGHSH, CDR2 LQKENI. Trimming took 6 bases from V and 6 from J, leaving 32 bases between them. CDR3 length: 19 residues. The CDR3 sequence: CASSGLGQGNFGGNAEAFF. DNA of the CDR3: TGTGCCAGCTCGGGGCTGGGGCAGGGGAACTTTGGCGGTAACGCTGAAGCTTTCTTT. Full variable domain (rest looked up from reference TRBV18 and TRBJ1-1): NAGVMQNPRHLVRRRGQEARLRCSPMKGHSHVYWYRQLPEEGLKFMVYLQKENIIDESGMPKERFSAEFPKEGPSILRIQQVVRGDSAAYFCASSGLGQGNFGGNAEAFFGQGTRLTVV.

This clone was detected once. This chain joins TRBV7-3 and TRBJ2-7; TRBD2 agrees at 10 bases. CDR3 length equals 18 residues. V shed 3 bases, J shed 2 bases, and the junction held 13 bases outside the gene matches. The V gene's germline CDR1 is SGHTA and CDR2 FQGTGA. The CDR3 spells CASSFMGLATSTAYEQYF. Here the CDR3 DNA reads TGTGCCAGCAGCTTCATGGGACTAGCGACCTCAACGGCCTACGAGCAGTACTTC.

This clone was detected only a few times. The chain has TRBV27 and TRBJ2-7; 8 bases line up with TRBD1. The CDR3 runs 12 residues. Looked up from germline, CDR1 is MNHEY and CDR2 is SMNVEV (reference sequence). Trimming took 8 bases from V and 2 from J; bases not matched to a gene: 2. This CDR3 reads CASGQGAYEQYF. The CDR3, as DNA: TGTGCCAGCGGACAGGGAGCCTACGAGCAGTACTTC.

V usage is TRBV11-1 and J usage is TRBJ2-5; 14 bases agree with TRBD2. V shed 3 bases, J shed 3 bases, and the junction held 3 bases outside the gene matches. The CDR3 consists of 16 residues. Germline CDR1 SGHAT, CDR2 FQDESV (reference sequence). The CDR3 DNA follows: TGTGCCAGCAGCTTCGGACTAGCGGGAGGAGAAGAGACCCAGTACTTC. Amino acids: CASSFGLAGGEETQYF.

CDR3 sequence (DNA): TGTGCCAGCAGCGCCGGGACAGGGGCCTCTGGAAACACCATATATTTT. Translation: CASSAGTGASGNTIYF. The genes are TRBV9 and TRBJ1-3; 10 bases are shared with TRBD1. This CDR3 is built from 16 residues. The ends lost 3 bases at V and 0 bases at J; junction bases unmatched: 3. CDR1 is SGDLS and CDR2 is YYNGEE in the germline V gene.

In its sample, this clone was seen once. CDR3 loop: CASNPLLAGAYEQYF. The CDR3 DNA is TGTGCCAGCAACCCTCTCCTCGCGGGAGCCTACGAGCAGTACTTC. The V gene is TRBV5-4, the J gene TRBJ2-7; TRBD2 aligns across 7 bases. CDR1 is SGHNT and CDR2 is YYREEE in the germline V gene (reference sequence). V trimming: 6 bases; J trimming: 2 bases; junction bases outside the gene matches: 11. The CDR3 spans 15 residues.

This clone was observed a handful of times. The rearrangement joins TRBV6-5 to TRBJ2-2; possibly TRBD1 for D (6 bases). V lost 2 bases to trimming and J lost 6 bases, with 13 bases between them. Germline V gene data show CDR1 as MNHEY and CDR2 as SVGAGI. This CDR3 is built from 15 residues. CDR3 nucleotides: TGTGCCAGCAGTTACGGTCACAGGGTAGCCGGGGAGCTGTTTTTT. This codes for CASSYGHRVAGELFF.

This sequence joins TRBV7-9 and TRBJ2-7; perhaps TRBD1 as D (6 bases). The ends were cut back, 5 bases at V and 1 base at J, with 12 bases in the middle. Germline V lookup: CDR1 SEHNR, CDR2 FQNEAQ (reference sequence). The CDR3 is made up of 14 amino acids. In DNA form, the CDR3 reads TGTGCCAGCAGCCCTCGGACAGTTTCCTACGAGCAGTACTTC. As protein: CASSPRTVSYEQYF. Looking up the rest from reference TRBV7-9 and TRBJ2-7 gives the full variable domain: DTGVSQNPRHKITKRGQNVTFRCDPISEHNRLYWYRQTLGQGPEFLTYFQNEAQLEKSRLLSDRFSAERPKGSFSTLEIQRTEQGDSAMYLCASSPRTVSYEQYFGPGTRLTVT.